What follows describes a single T cell receptor beta chain. The method was immunoSEQ multiplex PCR; TCRdb's version includes in-frame clones alone and lacks a portion of them. This table has roughly 140,000 clones, about nine tenths appearing once. This sample is drawn from a study of control samples from healthy donors and cancer patients. The J segment lost 7 bases and the V segment lost 4 bases, leaving 4 bases of the junction unmatched. This CDR3 contains 13 residues. CDR1 is SGDLS, CDR2 YYNGEE, per germline. V usage is TRBV9 and J usage is TRBJ1-2; 10 bases match TRBD1. The clonotype was recovered from a man aged 25-40 years in good health. What was sequenced was blood. The CDR3 region is CASSQTGGSGYTF. As DNA, the CDR3 is TGTGCCAGCAGCCAGACAGGGGGCTCTGGCTACACCTTC.